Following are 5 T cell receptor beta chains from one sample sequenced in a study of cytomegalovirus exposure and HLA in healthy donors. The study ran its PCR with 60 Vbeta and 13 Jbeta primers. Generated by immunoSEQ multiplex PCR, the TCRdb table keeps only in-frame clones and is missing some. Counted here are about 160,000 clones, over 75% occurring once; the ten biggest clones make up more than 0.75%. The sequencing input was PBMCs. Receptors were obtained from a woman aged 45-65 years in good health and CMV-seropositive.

Here the CDR3 reads CASSVSGDLEQYF. The CDR3 DNA is TGCGCCAGCAGTGTGTCGGGGGACTTGGAGCAGTACTTC. The chain uses TRBV10-1 and TRBJ2-7; tentative D call: TRBD2 (6 bases). CDR1 and CDR2 (germline): WNHNN, SYGVQD (reference sequence). The CDR3 length is 13 residues. V was cut by 4 bases and J by 7 bases, with 14 bases left in between.

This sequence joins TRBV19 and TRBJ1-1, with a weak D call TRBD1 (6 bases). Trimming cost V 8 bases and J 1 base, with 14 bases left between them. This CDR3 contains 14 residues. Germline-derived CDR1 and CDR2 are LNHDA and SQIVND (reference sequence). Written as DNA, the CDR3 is TGTGCCAGTTCTGTGCGGGGGCAGAACACTGAAGCTTTCTTT. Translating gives CASSVRGQNTEAFF.

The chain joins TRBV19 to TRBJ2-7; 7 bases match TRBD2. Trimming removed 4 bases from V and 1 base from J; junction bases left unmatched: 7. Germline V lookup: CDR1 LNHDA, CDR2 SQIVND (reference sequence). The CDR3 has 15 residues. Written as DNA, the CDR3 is TGTGCCAGTAGTAAGTGGTCTAGCGGTTCCTACGAGCAGTACTTC. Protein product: CASSKWSSGSYEQYF. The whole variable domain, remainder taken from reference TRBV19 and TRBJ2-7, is DGGITQSPKYLFRKEGQNVTLSCEQNLNHDAMYWYRQDPGQGLRLIYYSQIVNDFQKGDIAEGYSVSREKKESFPLTVTSAQKNPTAFYLCASSKWSSGSYEQYFGPGTRLTVT.

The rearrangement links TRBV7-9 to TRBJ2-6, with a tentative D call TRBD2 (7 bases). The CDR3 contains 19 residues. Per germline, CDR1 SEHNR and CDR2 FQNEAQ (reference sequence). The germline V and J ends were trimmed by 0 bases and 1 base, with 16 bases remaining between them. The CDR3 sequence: CASSLATGGLWSGANVLTF. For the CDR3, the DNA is TGTGCCAGCAGCTTAGCGACGGGGGGCCTATGGTCTGGGGCCAACGTCCTGACTTTC.

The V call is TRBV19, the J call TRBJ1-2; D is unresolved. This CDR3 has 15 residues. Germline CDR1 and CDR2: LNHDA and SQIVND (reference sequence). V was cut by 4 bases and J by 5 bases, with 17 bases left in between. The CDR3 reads CASSTNTVYQYGYTF. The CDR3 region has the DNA TGTGCCAGTAGTACCAACACAGTCTACCAATATGGCTACACCTTC.